The next 12 T cell receptor beta chains were all read from a single sample in a study of T cell repertoires in cytomegalovirus infection. In TCRdb, the reads were re-called with MiXCR into one record per CDR3 protein. This table holds around 900,000 distinct CDR3 sequences, approximately 31% found once. These receptors have no known antigen. Here the sequenced sample was cultured CD8+ T cells from PBMCs, taken from culture after CMV antigen stimulation. Receptor source: a human donor in good health (CMV status not recorded). Some clones in this sample may be carry-over from other donors' samples.

This clonotype was observed a handful of times. The chain combines TRBV7-9 with TRBJ2-2, with D tentatively TRBD2 (6 bases). Per the germline V gene, CDR1 is SEHNR and CDR2 is FQNEAQ (reference sequence). The CDR3 loop spans 18 amino acids. Trimming removed 3 bases at V and 5 bases at J, with 22 bases between. The CDR3 DNA is TGTGCCAGCAGCTTGGGGGAGGCGGCCCCCGGGCGAACCGGGGAGCTGTTTTTT. This codes for CASSLGEAAPGRTGELFF. The full variable domain, completed using reference TRBV7-9 and TRBJ2-2, is DTGVSQNPRHKITKRGQNVTFRCDPISEHNRLYWYRQTLGQGPEFLTYFQNEAQLEKSRLLSDRFSAERPKGSFSTLEIQRTEQGDSAMYLCASSLGEAAPGRTGELFFGEGSRLTVL.

The V gene is TRBV27, the J gene TRBJ1-2; no clear D gene. Germline loops: CDR1 MNHEY, CDR2 SMNVEV (reference sequence). The CDR3 covers 13 residues. V shed 6 bases and J shed 8 bases, with 16 bases lying between them. DNA for the CDR3: TGTGCCAGCAGCCGCTCACTGGGGAACGGCTACACCTTC. This translates into CASSRSLGNGYTF.

This clonotype was counted only a few times. The chain uses TRBV10-3 and TRBJ2-3; 11 nucleotides agree with TRBD2. The CDR3 length is 16 residues. V gave up 2 bases and J gave up 9 bases; unmatched junction bases: 10. Germline loops: CDR1 ENHRY, CDR2 SYGVKD. The CDR3 region is CAISETSGGLKRTQYF. CDR3 nucleotide sequence: TGTGCCATCAGTGAGACTAGCGGGGGCCTGAAGCGGACGCAGTATTTT.

This clonotype was counted a few times. The chain combines TRBV6-2 or TRBV6-3 with TRBJ1-6; maybe TRBD1 (5 bases). This CDR3 is built from 11 residues. V was pared by 2 bases and J by 18 bases, with 11 bases between. Per the germline V gene, CDR1 is MNHEY and CDR2 is SVGEGT. Here the CDR3 DNA reads TGTGCCAGCAGTTACGGGGACCGTCGCCACTTT. This gives the protein CASSYGDRRHF.

The sample holds a few counts of this clonotype. The chain is built from TRBV5-5 and TRBJ1-6; the D gene is possibly TRBD1 (5 bases). Germline V gene data show CDR1 as SGHKS and CDR2 as YYEKEE (reference sequence). V lost 7 bases and J 6 bases, leaving 11 bases between the germline ends. This CDR3 has 13 amino acids. CDR3 in amino acids: CASLQGTNSPLHF. For the CDR3, the DNA is TGTGCCAGCCTTCAGGGAACTAATTCACCCCTCCACTTT. Full variable domain (missing parts from reference TRBV5-5 and TRBJ1-6): DAGVTQSPTHLIKTRGQQVTLRCSPISGHKSVSWYQQVLGQGPQFIFQYYEKEERGRGNFPDRFSARQFPNYSSELNVNALLLGDSALYLCASLQGTNSPLHFGNGTRLTVT.

Comments on this clonotype: The conserved final phenylalanine or tryptophan is absent from the CDR3, which likely points to a read error. The V gene is TRBV6-1, the J gene TRBJ2-1; D is unclear. The germline gives CDR1 MNHNS, CDR2 SASEGT. The V and J ends lost 7 bases and 6 bases respectively, with 13 bases between them. The CDR3 loop spans 13 amino acids. DNA of the CDR3: TGTGCCAGCAAGGACCCTTTGGGCAATGAGCAGTTCCTC. As protein: CASKDPLGNEQFL.

In DNA form, the CDR3 reads TGTGCCAGCAGCTTGGGACAGGGGGTTGAATACTATGGCTACACCTTC. Residues: CASSLGQGVEYYGYTF. The V gene is TRBV5-6, the J gene TRBJ1-2, with TRBD1 identical over 9 bases. V lost 0 bases and J lost 3; bases outside the gene matches: 6. The CDR3 has 16 residues. Looked up from germline, CDR1 is SGHDT and CDR2 is YYEEEE.

This clonotype appeared a single time. This chain uses TRBV6-1 with TRBJ1-3; D uncertain. CDR3 length: 14 amino acids. V shed 2 bases and J shed 0 bases, with 5 bases lying between them. Germline V lookup: CDR1 MNHNS, CDR2 SASEGT. The CDR3 sequence: CASSEWSSGNTIYF. CDR3 coding DNA: TGTGCCAGCAGTGAATGGAGCTCTGGAAACACCATATATTTT.

The chain uses TRBV14 and TRBJ2-1; 8 nucleotides agree with TRBD1. The CDR3 runs to 16 residues. In germline, CDR1 is SGHDN, CDR2 FVKESK. The V segment lost 1 base and the J segment 6 bases; nucleotides outside the gene matches: 8. This CDR3 is CASSQGGRGRFNEQFF. The CDR3 DNA sequence: TGTGCCAGCAGCCAAGGGGGCAGGGGGCGATTCAATGAGCAGTTCTTC.

The J gene is TRBJ2-3, the V gene TRBV6-1; D is unclear. The CDR3 runs 14 residues. The germline V gene encodes CDR1 MNHNS and CDR2 SASEGT. Trimming stripped 8 bases from V and 4 bases from J, with 16 bases between. CDR3 nucleotide sequence: TGTGCCAGCCAAGAAGTCGGGTTGTCAGATACGCAGTATTTT. Protein: CASQEVGLSDTQYF.

The chain's CDR3 is CASSYSTRGTYEQYF. The CDR3 DNA is TGTGCCAGCAGTTACTCCACTAGAGGAACCTACGAGCAGTACTTC. The gene calls are TRBV6-6 and TRBJ2-7, with D possibly TRBD2 on 5 matching bases. V was pared by 0 bases and J by 2 bases, with 11 bases between. The germline V gene encodes CDR1 MNHNY and CDR2 SVGAGI (reference sequence). The CDR3 spans 15 residues.

This clonotype was seen a handful of times. The CDR3 bases are TGTGCCAGCAGTTTACTCCAGGGAGGGGGTTACAATGAGCAGTTCTTC. Residues: CASSLLQGGGYNEQFF. The genes are TRBV27 and TRBJ2-1; D is possibly TRBD2 (7 bases). In germline, CDR1 is MNHEY, CDR2 SMNVEV (reference sequence). The CDR3 is made up of 16 amino acids. V lost 2 bases and J 4 bases, leaving 15 bases between the germline ends.